This T cell receptor beta chain was found in a study of T cell responses to AZD1222 COVID-19 vaccine (dated by TCRdb to the early 2020s). Notes on the research overall: AZD1222 recipients with second doses at about 4 weeks or about 12 weeks were pooled, because spike-specific TCR depth and breadth did not differ between schedules. TCR sequencing covered more than 230 trial participants: 200 to 220 given two doses of AZD1222 and approximately 26 given two doses of MenACWY control vaccine. Trial participants were enrolled into age subgroups of 18-55, 56-69 and 70-plus years, which contained roughly 150, 30 and 60 TCR-sequenced participants, respectively. What the work shows at the level of the full study, not this receptor alone: After two AZD1222 doses, spike-specific TCR breadth and depth were significantly higher than at day 0 and than in MenACWY recipients. Because no samples from the day 14 peak response were available, repertoires could be characterized only after the peak T cell response. The whole spike protein was spanned by vaccine-associated CD4 TCRs, and dominant responses were seen in regions 160-218 and 743-854. In the small 56-69-year group, the increase in depth fell short of significance, most likely because of low power. Conclusions about previously exposed vaccinees are limited because only five to seven AZD1222 recipients were SARS-CoV-2 seropositive at baseline. Nearly half of unique spike-specific TCRs reportedly recognized epitopes outside regions mutated in the B.1.351 and B.1.1.7 variants. Participants were mostly white British and included more females than males, and it was suggested by the authors that clonal diversity may have been underestimated.

A note on this clone: It lacks a known antigen. The sample holds no much larger clone one base away, and base qualities are not on file.

Trimming costs V 0 bases and J 0 bases, and their ends lie 12 bases apart. CDR1 and CDR2 are drawn from the germline V gene: SGHAT, FQNNGV. There are 18 amino acids in the CDR3, from cysteine to phenylalanine inclusive. Here the CDR3 DNA is all that survives: 54 bases in frame from base 1. The sample's time point label is to be understood as: baseline before first vaccination. Vaccinee samples came from UK trials COV001 and COV002, including a single-blind randomized controlled phase 2/3 trial of AZD1222 (ChAdOx1 nCoV-19) in healthy adults. Trial participant PBMC samples were collected at day 0 and day 28 after the second dose for TCRbeta chain sequencing. The CDR3 regions of human TCRbeta chains were subjected to immunosequencing. The study's processing was this. TCRs in the repertoires were compared against a reference library of SARS-CoV-2-specific TCRs that had been generated with the MIRA antigen-specificity platform. Breadth was defined as the fraction of unique TCRs that were SARS-CoV-2-associated. Depth was defined as the fraction of total T cells that were SARS-CoV-2-associated. Using the MIRA data, each spike-specific TCR was assigned both to the spike region to which the TCR was reactive and to a CD4 or CD8 class. Log10-transformed breadth and depth values were compared by one-way ANOVA with Sidak's multiple comparisons tests. TCRdb carries this immuneACCESS record with in-frame sequences only. Its versions omit some clonotypes, under half of them owing to an unresolved V gene in the studies checked, with the rest unexplained. The D gene and trimming were derived from the DNA, and the V and J assignments and clone size from that table. A total of about 100,000 clones appear in this sample, more than 70% of them only once. Together, the top ten hold less than 3.5% of the sample.

The chain links TRBV11-2 with TRBJ2-6; TRBD1 is a possible D gene, resting on 6 matching bases. This specimen was peripheral blood, taken on day 0 of AZD1222 vaccination. This clonotype originated in an adult in good health. Here the CDR3 is given as CASSLEQGILSGANVLTF. The DNA sequence is as follows: TGTGCCAGCAGCTTAGAACAGGGAATTCTCTCTGGGGCCAACGTCCTGACTTTC.